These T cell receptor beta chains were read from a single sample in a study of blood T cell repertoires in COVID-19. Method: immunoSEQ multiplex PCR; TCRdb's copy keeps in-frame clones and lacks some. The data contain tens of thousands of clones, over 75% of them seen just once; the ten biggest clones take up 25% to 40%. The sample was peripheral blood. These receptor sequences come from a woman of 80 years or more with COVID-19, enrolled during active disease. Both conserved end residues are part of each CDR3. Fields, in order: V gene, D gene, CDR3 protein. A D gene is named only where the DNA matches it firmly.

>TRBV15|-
CATSSGGVYNSPLHF
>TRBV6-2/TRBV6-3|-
CASSRMMTAQARKLFF
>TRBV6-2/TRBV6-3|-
CASSVSSYEQYF
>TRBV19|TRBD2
CASSTTLVVAGGHEQYF
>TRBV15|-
CATREDTQETQYF
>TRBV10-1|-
CASLHPNEQFF
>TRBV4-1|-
CASSLAKTGFDEKLFF
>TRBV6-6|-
CASSKPSSNQPQHF
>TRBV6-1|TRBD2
CASSVIAGGETGELFF
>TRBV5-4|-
CASSLTGSTDTQYF
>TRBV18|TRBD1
CASSFGQGSSYEQYF
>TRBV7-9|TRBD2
CASSPQAGVAYNEQFF
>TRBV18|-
CASSPVTVNGYTF
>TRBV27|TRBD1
CASSRDRGTSEQYF
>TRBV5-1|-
CASSLGGVQETQYF
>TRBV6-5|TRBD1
CASSYDRGYEQYF